The 18 T cell receptor beta chains presented below share a single source sample, sequenced in a study of STAT5B mutations in CD4+ large granular lymphocyte leukemia. The assay was immunoSEQ multiplex PCR, and TCRdb's table has in-frame clones only and misses some. The sample has over 35,000 clones; 84% are singletons. Material for sequencing was CD4+ T cells from blood buffy coats. These receptors all come from a human donor in good health.

The chain recombines TRBV9 with TRBJ1-1, with 9 bases that match TRBD1. V lost 0 bases, J lost 11 bases, and 8 bases stayed unmatched. The CDR3 contains 14 residues. Germline V lookup: CDR1 SGDLS, CDR2 YYNGEE. For the CDR3, the DNA is TGTGCCAGCAGCGTAGAAGGACAGGGGATCGAGGCTTTCTTT. Protein: CASSVEGQGIEAFF. The full variable domain, with the rest looked up from reference TRBV9 and TRBJ1-1, is DSGVTQTPKHLITATGQRVTLRCSPRSGDLSVYWYQQSLDQGLQFLIQYYNGEERAKGNILERFSAQQFPDLHSELNLSSLELGDSALYFCASSVEGQGIEAFFGQGTRLTVV.

The rearrangement uses TRBV21-1 and TRBJ2-1; the table's D call TRBD2 went unverified against the DNA. TRBV21-1 is a pseudogene segment. The CDR3 is 19 residues long. CDR3 region: CASSKALGLAGDKYNEQFF. Here the CDR3 DNA reads TGTGCCAGCAGCAAAGCGCTTGGACTAGCGGGAGACAAGTACAATGAGCAGTTCTTC.

The chain joins TRBV19 to TRBJ1-2; D remains ambiguous. CDR1 and CDR2 (germline): LNHDA, SQIVND (reference sequence). V lost 4 bases and J 0 bases, leaving 15 bases between the germline ends. CDR3 length: 16 amino acids. CDR3 residues: CASSNVRRTPNYGYTF. The CDR3 DNA sequence: TGTGCCAGTAGTAACGTTCGGCGGACTCCTAACTATGGCTACACCTTC.

The V gene is TRBV5-4, the J gene TRBJ1-3, with a possible D match to TRBD1 (5 bases). CDR1 and CDR2 from the germline V gene are SGHNT and YYREEE (reference sequence). The CDR3 consists of 17 residues. V was cut by 4 bases and J by 0 bases, with 17 bases left in between. CDR3 coding DNA: TGTGCCAGCAGCCTGGGGGGGACTTCCAGCTCTGGAAACACCATATATTTT. Residues: CASSLGGTSSSGNTIYF.

The chain combines TRBV4-1 with TRBJ2-3; D ambiguous. Germline V CDR1 and CDR2: MGHRA, YSYEKL. There are 14 residues in the CDR3. Trimming cost V 2 bases and J 2 bases, with 8 bases left between them. The CDR3 loop is CASSQSGPTDTQYF. In DNA, the CDR3 is TGCGCCAGCAGCCAATCGGGTCCCACAGATACGCAGTATTTT.

The CDR3 DNA reads TGCAGCGTGGCTCAGGGGGATCGCTACACCTTC. Encoded protein: CSVAQGDRYTF. The rearrangement links TRBV29-1 to TRBJ1-2, with 7 bases fitting TRBD1. Per the germline V gene, CDR1 is SQVTM and CDR2 is ANQGSEA. V was pared by 6 bases and J by 9 bases, with 7 bases of the junction left unmatched. The CDR3 contains 11 residues.

The chain employs TRBV9 and TRBJ2-5; no clear D gene. The DNA end is a closer match to TRBJ2-7, so the J assignment may be wrong. Germline assignment: CDR1 SGDLS and CDR2 YYNGEE. The CDR3 consists of 14 residues. In DNA, the CDR3 is TGTGCCAGCAGCGTAGGAGTCGGAAACTACGAGCAGTACTTC. This sequence encodes CASSVGVGNYEQYF.

The genes are TRBV28 and TRBJ1-3; D not resolved. The V and J ends lost 11 bases and 0 bases respectively, with 8 bases between them. Germline-derived CDR1 and CDR2 are MDHEN and SYDVKM. The CDR3 covers 12 residues. CDR3 in amino acids: CAQSVSGNTIYF. In nucleotides, the CDR3 is TGTGCCCAGAGCGTCTCTGGAAACACCATATATTTT.

The V and J genes are TRBV6-5 and TRBJ1-1; D uncertain. CDR1 and CDR2 (germline): MNHEY, SVGAGI. This CDR3 has 14 residues. V was shortened by 0 bases and J by 1 base, with 6 bases between the two germline ends. The CDR3 region is CASSYSRENTEAFF. The CDR3 DNA reads as TGTGCCAGCAGTTACTCAAGAGAGAACACTGAAGCTTTCTTT.

This sequence joins TRBV5-8 and TRBJ1-5, with D tentatively TRBD1 (6 bases). CDR1 SGHTS and CDR2 YDEGEE come from the germline V gene. V was cut by 0 bases and J by 0 bases, with 13 bases left in between. This CDR3 spans 17 amino acids. As DNA, the CDR3 is TGTGCCAGCAGCTTGGAGGGGGGCGGTTATAGCAATCAGCCCCAGCATTTT. As protein: CASSLEGGGYSNQPQHF. The full variable domain, rest sourced from reference TRBV5-8 and TRBJ1-5, is EAGVTQSPTHLIKTRGQQATLRCSPISGHTSVYWYQQALGLGLQFLLWYDEGEERNRGNFPPRFSGRQFPNYSSELNVNALELEDSALYLCASSLEGGGYSNQPQHFGDGTRLSIL.

This clone has only one observation. The genes are TRBV5-6 and TRBJ2-1, with 7 bases matching TRBD2. The CDR3 extends over 19 amino acids. J gave up 6 bases and V 6 bases, and 24 bases lay outside the gene matches. The germline gives CDR1 SGHDT, CDR2 YYEEEE. CDR3: CASTHGRGGGWYTGNEQFF. CDR3 coding DNA: TGTGCCAGCACCCATGGGAGGGGAGGAGGGTGGTACACCGGCAATGAGCAGTTCTTC.

V gene TRBV10-3 combines with J gene TRBJ2-6, with D unresolved. Trimming shortened V by 6 bases and J by 2 bases, and 8 bases separated the two germline ends. The CDR3 is 14 residues long. Germline V gene data show CDR1 as ENHRY and CDR2 as SYGVKD. The CDR3 here is CAIRGLAGANVLTF. Here the CDR3 DNA reads TGTGCCATCAGGGGTTTGGCTGGGGCCAACGTCCTGACTTTC.

V and J are TRBV6-4 and TRBJ2-2; 8 bases agree with TRBD1. Germline CDR1 and CDR2: MRHNA and SNTAGT. The length of the CDR3 is 15 residues. V lost 6 bases and J lost 6; bases outside the gene matches: 9. In DNA, the CDR3 is TGTGCCAGCAGCCCCGGACAGGGTATCGCCGGGGAGCTGTTTTTT. Translating it yields CASSPGQGIAGELFF.

J is TRBJ2-3 and V is TRBV6-1; TRBD2 agrees at 9 bases. The junction had 3 bases not matched to a gene; V was cut back by 1 base and J by 1 base. The CDR3 is made up of 16 amino acids. From germline, CDR1 is MNHNS and CDR2 SASEGT. The CDR3 DNA follows: TGTGCCAGCAGTGAAGGGGCTAGCGGGGGCACAGATACGCAGTATTTT. Translated: CASSEGASGGTDTQYF.

The J gene is TRBJ1-3, the V gene TRBV5-8; unclear D gene. Germline lookup yields CDR1 SGHTS and CDR2 YDEGEE. CDR3 size: 14 residues. The V end was cut by 2 bases, the J end by 4 bases, with 10 bases between. In DNA form, the CDR3 reads TGTGCCAGCAGCTTTCTGAGCTACGGAAACACCATATATTTT. Protein product: CASSFLSYGNTIYF.

The gene calls are TRBV18 and TRBJ2-5, with D hard to call. The CDR3 totals 13 residues. V was cut by 0 bases and J by 5 bases, with 7 bases left in between. CDR1 KGHSH and CDR2 LQKENI come from the germline V gene. The CDR3 protein is CASSPPGLETQYF. In DNA form, the CDR3 reads TGTGCCAGCTCACCACCCGGGTTGGAGACCCAGTACTTC. Based on the CDR3 plus reference TRBV18 and TRBJ2-5, the full variable domain is NAGVMQNPRHLVRRRGQEARLRCSPMKGHSHVYWYRQLPEEGLKFMVYLQKENIIDESGMPKERFSAEFPKEGPSILRIQQVVRGDSAAYFCASSPPGLETQYFGPGTRLLVL.

This clone turned up a few times. The chain couples TRBV29-1 to TRBJ1-2; maybe TRBD1 (5 bases). The CDR3 is 14 residues long. Germline lookup yields CDR1 SQVTM and CDR2 ANQGSEA. Trimming took off 4 bases at V and 5 bases at J, with 17 bases between the two ends. This chain's CDR3 is CSVGRDRESYGYTF. The DNA of the CDR3 is TGCAGCGTTGGACGGGACCGGGAATCGTATGGCTACACCTTC.

The chain is built from TRBV7-2 and TRBJ1-2; 9 nucleotides agree with TRBD1. V lost 7 bases to trimming and J lost 8 bases; unmatched junction nucleotides: 8. Germline lookup yields CDR1 SGHTA and CDR2 FQGNSA. The CDR3 runs 13 residues. CDR3 residues: CASTKTGGKGYTF. DNA of the CDR3: TGTGCCAGCACCAAGACAGGGGGTAAAGGCTACACCTTC.